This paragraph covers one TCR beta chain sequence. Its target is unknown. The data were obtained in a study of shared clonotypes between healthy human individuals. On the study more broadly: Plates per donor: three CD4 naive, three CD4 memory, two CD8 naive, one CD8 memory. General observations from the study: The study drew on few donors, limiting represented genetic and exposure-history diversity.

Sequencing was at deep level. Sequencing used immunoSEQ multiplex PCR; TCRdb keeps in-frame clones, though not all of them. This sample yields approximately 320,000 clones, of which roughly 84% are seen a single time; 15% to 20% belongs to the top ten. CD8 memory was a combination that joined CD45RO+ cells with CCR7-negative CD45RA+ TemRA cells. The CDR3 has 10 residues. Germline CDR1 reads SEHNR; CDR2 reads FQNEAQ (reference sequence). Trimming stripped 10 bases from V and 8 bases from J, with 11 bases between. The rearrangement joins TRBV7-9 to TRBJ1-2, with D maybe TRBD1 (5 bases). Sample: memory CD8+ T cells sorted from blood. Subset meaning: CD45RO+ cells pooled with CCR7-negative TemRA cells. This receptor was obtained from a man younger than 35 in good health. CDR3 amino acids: CATGGNGYTF. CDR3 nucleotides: TGTGCCACTGGGGGGAACGGCTACACCTTC. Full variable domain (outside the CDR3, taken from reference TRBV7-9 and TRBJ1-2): DTGVSQNPRHKITKRGQNVTFRCDPISEHNRLYWYRQTLGQGPEFLTYFQNEAQLEKSRLLSDRFSAERPKGSFSTLEIQRTEQGDSAMYLCATGGNGYTFGSGTRLTVV.